This TCR beta chain was sequenced in a study of molecular identifiers for immune sequencing clone quantification (dated by TCRdb to the late 2010s). A note on the overall study: In a replicate experiment, RNA from 20,000 or 100,000 naive CD8 T cells was split into five aliquots, four of which were sequenced. This methods study used CD8 T cells to benchmark TCR RNA copy counting and molecular-identifier clustering-based TCR repertoire sequencing (MIDCIRS). Study-level results and caveats: The sizes of highly expanded clones could end up underestimated when identical TCR molecules share a barcode. When barcode sub-clustering was not used, chimeric consensus sequences inflated TCR diversity, with chimeras reaching as high as 47%. Spiked-in Jurkat TCR RNA equivalent to a single cell was reported to be detectable even among approximately 1 million naive CD8 T cells. Spiked-in Jurkat TCR RNA (around nine copies' worth), which is not part of the donor repertoire, was contained in the naive libraries. In CMV-specific effector cells, clones with more than 20 RNA copies accounted for over 97% of molecules, whereas in naive cells such clones accounted for under 1%. About 3 recovered TCR RNA copies per cell were obtained by modeling, versus about 9 by digital PCR, implying a capture efficiency of 30% to 35%.

Points on this clonotype: There is no known antigen for this receptor. This may arise from a read error, as a much more abundant clone is one base away. Given the absence of the conserved phenylalanine or tryptophan at the CDR3 end, a read error is likely.

Libraries of naive CD8 T cells were generated from about 21,000 to 970,000 sorted cells, with 10%, 30% or 50% of the purified RNA used. Naive CD8 T cells, defined as CD8+CD4-CCR7+CD45RA+, were FACS-sorted into RLT Plus buffer on a BD FACSAria II. Detection sensitivity was tested by spiking Jurkat RNA equal to roughly ten TCR copies' worth into samples containing about 17,000-1,000,000 naive CD8 T cells. CD8 T cells were enriched with RosetteSep CD8+ T Cell Enrichment Cocktail and Ficoll-Paque, followed by ACK red cell lysis. The CDR3 is 14 residues long, counting both termini. Only the CDR3 part of the read is kept: 42 bases, read in frame from the first base. Between the V and J ends, shortened by 2 bases and 5 bases respectively, the junction contains 12 bases. The germline V gene specifies MNHEY as CDR1 and SVGEGT as CDR2. To prepare the library, PCR was applied. The reads were generated on an Illumina HiSeq 4000. Bulk TCR libraries were generated as previously described, with the TCR primers listed in Table S5 used. The Qiagen AllPrep DNA/RNA kit was used to purify total RNA. Reads from multiple sequencing runs of the same library were pooled before analysis. From the authors' description of their analysis: Reads were retained only if an exact TCR constant sequence was present, and the retained reads were trimmed to 150 nt and grouped according to their 12-nt molecular barcodes. Within each barcode group, reads were sub-clustered at a 15% Levenshtein threshold, and quality-weighted consensus sequences were built per RNA molecule. Non-functional sequences were removed, as were lower-count sequences one edit away from another. Based on a fit of two negative binomial distributions, barcode sub-clusters having less than 20% of the maximum read count were discarded. Using fastp trimming at Q25 and MiXCR clonotype assembly, TCRdb reanalyzed the public sequencing data and kept in-frame beta chains. Duplicate CDR3 protein sequences are folded into a single record with the most common DNA and genes. The V and J calls and clone size come from TCRdb's table, not from the authors' own analysis. A total of 300,000 to 350,000 distinct CDR3 sequences appear in this sample, around 21% of them only once. The ten top clones hold approximately 0.84% of the sample.

The rearrangement joined TRBV6-2 or TRBV6-3 to TRBJ1-1; TRBD1 is possibly the D segment (6 matching bases). The TCR originated in a human donor in good health. Some libraries in this study had Jurkat cell RNA spiked in. The sample consisted of naive CD8+ T cells from blood, with Jurkat cell RNA spiked in. Explained via the paper, the cell subset or site label denotes: FACS-sorted CD8+CD4-CCR7+CD45RA+ naive T cells. The bases are TGTGCCAGCAGTTACACAGGGCGGCGGACTGAAGCTTTCCTT. The translation is CASSYTGRRTEAFL.